The 24 T cell receptor beta chains reported below all come from one sample, sequenced in a study of response to subunit inactivated influenza vaccine (dated by TCRdb to 2016 to 2019). Interpreted using the paper, the time point label stands for: approximately 45 days after influenza vaccine administration. Libraries were built with RT-PCR. For sequencing, an Illumina HiSeq 2500 was employed. In TCRdb, the public reads were trimmed at Q25 with fastp and aligned with MiXCR, with productive beta chains retained. CDR3 protein sequences are deduplicated, and each keeps its most common genes and DNA. The sample table holds 430,000 or so distinct CDR3 sequences, of which approximately 9.9% were seen once. The top ten clones comprise roughly 12% of the sample. The sequencing here drew on PBMCs from blood, taken roughly 45 days after vaccination. These receptors all stem from a man aged 50 to 60 who received an inactivated influenza vaccine. Donor details come from another sample of the same person, matched by shared clones.

This clonotype appeared many times. V gene TRBV5-1 combines with J gene TRBJ2-1; 7 nucleotides align to TRBD2. V shed 4 bases, J shed 2 bases, and the junction held 6 bases outside the gene matches. CDR3 length: 15 amino acids. The germline gives CDR1 SGHRS, CDR2 YFSETQ. Here the CDR3 reads CASSISGSTYNEQFF. DNA of the CDR3: TGCGCCAGCAGCATTAGCGGGTCCACCTACAATGAGCAGTTCTTC.

V usage is TRBV5-1 and J usage is TRBJ2-5, with 10 bases identical to TRBD1. The CDR3 runs to 16 residues. The germline V gene has CDR1 SGHRS and CDR2 YFSETQ. The V segment lost 4 bases and the J segment 0 bases; nucleotides outside the gene matches: 6. For the CDR3, the DNA is TGCGCCAGCAGCGTCCGGGGACAGGGGTACCAAGAGACCCAGTACTTC. Translating gives CASSVRGQGYQETQYF.

This clonotype was counted many times. The chain links TRBV7-2 to TRBJ2-3; TRBD2 matches 8 bases. Trimming cost V 5 bases and J 0 bases; bases outside gene matches: 10. Germline V gene lookup returns CDR1 SGHTA and CDR2 FQGNSA. The length of the CDR3 is 17 residues. CDR3 bases: TGTGCCAGCAGCCAATCCCGGGGGGGAGCTAGCACAGATACGCAGTATTTT. Translation gives CASSQSRGGASTDTQYF.

This clonotype appeared many times. The chain has TRBV7-9 and TRBJ2-2, with D unclear. Trimming removed 6 bases at V and 7 bases at J, with 21 bases between. This CDR3 is built from 16 residues. Germline CDR1 reads SEHNR; CDR2 reads FQNEAQ (reference sequence). CDR3 DNA sequence: TGTGCCAGCAGGGACCCGCAGACCCGAAAAATCGGGGAGCTGTTTTTT. This sequence encodes CASRDPQTRKIGELFF.

The genes are TRBV6-6 and TRBJ2-7; D is uncertain. V lost 6 bases to trimming and J lost 6 bases, with 12 bases between them. Germline CDR1 reads MNHNY; CDR2 reads SVGAGI (reference sequence). This CDR3 is built from 12 residues. CDR3 in amino acids: CASSGYMGEQYF. The CDR3 coding sequence is TGTGCCAGCAGCGGGTATATGGGCGAGCAGTACTTC.

This clonotype was found many times. V is TRBV9 and J is TRBJ2-1; 10 bases are a match to TRBD2. The V and J ends lost 4 bases and 10 bases, in that order; junction bases with no gene match: 14. The germline V gene encodes CDR1 SGDLS and CDR2 YYNGEE. The length of the CDR3 is 16 residues. The CDR3 DNA reads TGTGCCAGCAGCTCATGGGGGGGGCTAGCGGGAGTCGAGCAGTTCTTC. Translation: CASSSWGGLAGVEQFF.

This clonotype showed up just a few times. The CDR3 region has the DNA TGTGCCAGCAGCCCCGGACTAGCGAGGAGCGAGCAGTACTTC. Translation gives CASSPGLARSEQYF. V and J are TRBV5-5 and TRBJ2-7, with 9 positions matching TRBD2. Germline assignment: CDR1 SGHKS and CDR2 YYEKEE (reference sequence). This CDR3 has 14 residues. V gave up 4 bases and J gave up 6 bases; unmatched junction bases: 8.

The chain combines TRBV3-1 with TRBJ2-1; 10 positions agree with TRBD2. Germline trimming cut 1 base from V and 5 bases from J; bases unmatched to any gene: 5. The CDR3 spans 16 residues. CDR1 and CDR2 (germline): LGHDT, YNNKEL (reference sequence). CDR3 residues: CASSQGAGLANNEQFF. CDR3 coding DNA: TGTGCCAGCAGCCAAGGTGCGGGACTAGCGAACAATGAGCAGTTCTTC.

The chain couples TRBV29-1 to TRBJ1-2; 10 bases agree with TRBD1. The CDR3 is 14 residues long. Losses at the gene ends were 4 bases for V and 4 bases for J; bases not matched to a gene: 6. CDR1 is SQVTM, CDR2 ANQGSEA, per germline. DNA for the CDR3: TGCAGCGTTGTACCGGGACAGGGGAGCTATGGCTACACCTTC. Translating it yields CSVVPGQGSYGYTF.

This clonotype was seen only a few times. For the CDR3, the DNA is TGTGCCAGCAGCTTAGGCGGGGGGGCGACAGATACGCAGTATTTT. Encoded protein: CASSLGGGATDTQYF. The chain carries TRBV7-2 and TRBJ2-3; 9 nucleotides align to TRBD2. The germline V gene has CDR1 SGHTA and CDR2 FQGNSA. The CDR3 extends over 15 amino acids. V shed 1 base, J shed 3 bases, and the junction held 2 bases outside the gene matches.

This clonotype was picked up many times. V is TRBV28 and J is TRBJ1-2; 9 positions agree with TRBD1. The V gene's germline CDR1 is MDHEN and CDR2 SYDVKM. This CDR3 is 15 amino acids long. After removal of 5 bases from V and 4 bases from J, the junction contained 8 bases not matched to a gene. CDR3 region: CASSPGTGRSYGYTF. DNA for the CDR3: TGTGCCAGCAGTCCTGGGACAGGGAGGAGCTATGGCTACACCTTC.

This clonotype has a count of ten or more. The chain carries TRBV14 and TRBJ2-2, with TRBD1 matching 8 bases. Unmatched junction bases numbered 4, after V lost 2 bases and J lost 8 bases. Germline V gene sequence: CDR1 SGHDN, CDR2 FVKESK. CDR3 size: 14 residues. CDR3: CASSQNRGSGELFF. The CDR3 region has the DNA TGTGCCAGCAGCCAAAACAGGGGGTCGGGGGAGCTGTTTTTT.

This clonotype turned up a few times. This chain links TRBV5-1 with TRBJ2-5; TRBD2 matches 10 bases. The V gene's germline CDR1 is SGHRS and CDR2 YFSETQ. The CDR3 runs 15 residues. With 7 bases clipped from V and 2 bases from J, the junction kept 8 bases outside the gene matches. Here the CDR3 reads CASGLSGGRQETQYF. The CDR3, as DNA: TGCGCCAGCGGACTTAGCGGGGGGAGGCAAGAGACCCAGTACTTC.

In its sample, this clonotype was seen many times. CDR3 coding DNA: TGTGCCAGCAGCTTGGGACAGTACACCGGGGAGCTGTTTTTT. This translates into CASSLGQYTGELFF. The chain links TRBV5-6 to TRBJ2-2, with D possibly TRBD1 on 5 matching bases. Germline CDR1 and CDR2: SGHDT and YYEEEE. V lost 0 bases and J 3 bases, leaving 6 bases between the germline ends. The CDR3 loop spans 14 amino acids.

The sample holds a few counts of this clonotype. The chain joins TRBV6-5 to TRBJ2-5; 8 nucleotides agree with TRBD1. V lost 2 bases, J lost 2 bases, and 10 bases stayed unmatched. This CDR3 contains 17 residues. The germline CDR1 and CDR2 sequences are MNHEY and SVGAGI. The chain's CDR3 is CASSYRRQGRRQETQYF. The DNA for the CDR3 is TGTGCCAGCAGTTACCGACGACAGGGGCGGAGGCAAGAGACCCAGTACTTC.

There are a few counts of this clonotype. The V and J genes are TRBV6-2 or TRBV6-3 and TRBJ2-3, with 9 bases aligning to TRBD2. CDR1 and CDR2 from the germline V gene are MNHEY and SVGEGT. The CDR3 loop spans 21 amino acids. V dropped 3 bases and J dropped 1; count of bases not matched to a gene: 20. The CDR3 nucleotides read TGTGCCAGCAGTTATTCTTATTTATATAGCGGGAGTGAGCCCGGCACAGATACGCAGTATTTT. It encodes CASSYSYLYSGSEPGTDTQYF.

CDR3 sequence reads: CASSYSPSSETNTGELFF. The CDR3 bases are TGTGCCAGCAGTTACTCCCCGTCTAGCGAAACGAACACCGGGGAGCTGTTTTTT. The V call is TRBV6-5, the J call TRBJ2-2, with D possibly being TRBD2 (6 bases). Germline-derived CDR1 and CDR2 are MNHEY and SVGAGI. The V gene lost 0 bases and the J gene lost 0 bases, with 14 bases spanning the gap. CDR3 size: 18 residues.

This clonotype was seen a few times. This chain connects TRBV4-3 to TRBJ2-1; 10 bases fit TRBD2. The CDR3 is 16 amino acids. Per the germline V gene, CDR1 is LGHNA and CDR2 is YSLEER. V lost 1 base to trimming and J lost 10 bases; unmatched junction nucleotides: 10. CDR3 in DNA: TGCGCCAGCAGCCAAGGTTCGAGCGGGGGGGCAGGCGAGCAGTTCTTC. This sequence encodes CASSQGSSGGAGEQFF.

This clonotype was seen a few times. The chain employs TRBV6-2 or TRBV6-3 and TRBJ2-1, with TRBD2 matching over 13 bases. V lost 1 base, J lost 5 bases, and 2 bases stayed unmatched. Germline CDR1 reads MNHEY; CDR2 reads SVGEGT. This CDR3 contains 16 residues. CDR3 sequence reads: CASSYLGTSGDNEQFF. The CDR3 nucleotides are TGTGCCAGCAGTTACTTGGGGACTAGCGGGGACAATGAGCAGTTCTTC.

This clonotype has a handful of counts. The chain has TRBV9 and TRBJ2-7, with D possibly TRBD2 on 5 matching bases. The V end lost 3 bases, the J end lost 5 bases, and 9 bases lay between the germline ends. The CDR3 is 12 amino acids. From germline, CDR1 is SGDLS and CDR2 YYNGEE. In DNA form, the CDR3 reads TGTGCCAGCAGCGGGACTGGGAACGAGCAGTACTTC. It encodes CASSGTGNEQYF.

This chain links TRBV24-1 with TRBJ2-5, with 11 bases that match TRBD1. The CDR3 is made up of 15 amino acids. The junction had 8 bases not matched to a gene; V was cut back by 7 bases and J by 5 bases. The germline CDR1 and CDR2 sequences are KGHDR and SFDVKD. The CDR3 DNA reads TGTGCCACCAGCTCCGGGACAGGGGGTATGGAGACCCAGTACTTC. This encodes CATSSGTGGMETQYF.

This clonotype was found many times. The chain uses TRBV11-2 and TRBJ2-7; 8 bases are a match to TRBD2. This CDR3 is 16 amino acids long. Per the germline V gene, CDR1 is SGHAT and CDR2 is FQNNGV. V trimming: 0 bases; J trimming: 0 bases; junction bases outside the gene matches: 4. CDR3 protein: CASSLEWTSNSYEQYF. CDR3 bases: TGTGCCAGCAGCTTAGAGTGGACTAGCAACTCCTACGAGCAGTACTTC.

This clonotype has just a few counts. CDR3 sequence reads: CASSQPLSGGYNEQFF. Here the CDR3 DNA reads TGTGCCAGCAGCCAACCACTTAGCGGGGGATACAATGAGCAGTTCTTC. The chain recombines TRBV7-2 with TRBJ2-1; 9 bases agree with TRBD2. The CDR3 extends over 16 amino acids. CDR1 is SGHTA and CDR2 is FQGNSA in the germline V gene. The V segment lost 5 bases and the J segment 4 bases; nucleotides outside the gene matches: 9.

The CDR3 nucleotides read TGTGCCATCAGTGTCGCGGGCAGCACAGATACGCAGTATTTT. Protein: CAISVAGSTDTQYF. The chain is built from TRBV10-3 and TRBJ2-3, with D possibly TRBD2 on 5 matching bases. Germline CDR1 ENHRY, CDR2 SYGVKD. The CDR3 extends over 14 amino acids. V was shortened by 4 bases and J by 0 bases, with 8 bases between the two germline ends.